Shown below are 11 T cell receptor beta chains from a single sample sequenced in a study of monozygotic twins with inflammatory bowel disease (dated by TCRdb to the late 2010s). The library was produced with 5' RACE. Sequencing was performed on an Illumina HiSeq 2500. Each CDR3 protein sequence appears as one entry after TCRdb reprocessed the reads, and no DNA is included. The sample's records list over 120,000 distinct CDR3 sequences. More than 1% of the sample lies in the top ten. Sequencing was carried out using blood. The receptors come from a human donor with ulcerative colitis or Crohn's disease, or a healthy co-twin of an affected twin (not recorded which).

The chain joins TRBV18 to TRBJ2-7; TCRdb indicates TRBD2, and absent DNA this call remains unverified. Germline V gene data show CDR1 as KGHSH and CDR2 as LQKENI. The CDR3 sequence is 14 residues long. The CDR3 loop reads CASSPTAVSYEQYF.

The chain couples TRBV30 to TRBJ2-1; TCRdb outputs TRBD2, but without DNA this stays unchecked. The CDR3 loop spans 14 amino acids. Germline values: CDR1 GTSNPN, CDR2 SVGIG (reference sequence). CDR3 sequence: CAWRDGTGYNEQFF.

The gene calls are TRBV30 and TRBJ2-4; TCRdb's D call of TRBD1 is untestable without DNA. The CDR3 contains 13 residues. Germline lookup yields CDR1 GTSNPN and CDR2 SVGIG (reference sequence). The CDR3 sequence is CAWSESGADMQYF.

CDR3 amino acids: CASSPPASVKETQYF. The chain joins TRBV18 to TRBJ2-5; lacking DNA, the TRBD2 call made by TCRdb goes unchecked. The CDR3 contains 15 residues. CDR1 is KGHSH and CDR2 is LQKENI in the germline V gene.

The chain links TRBV12-3 or TRBV12-4 to TRBJ2-7; TCRdb outputs TRBD2, but without DNA this stays unchecked. The CDR3 runs to 14 residues. CDR3 amino acids: CASSLGLAAHEQYF.

The chain recombines TRBV5-4 with TRBJ2-1; TCRdb gives TRBD2 as the D gene, but with no DNA this cannot be confirmed. Germline-derived CDR1 and CDR2 are SGHNT and YYREEE (reference sequence). The length of the CDR3 is 14 residues. CDR3 in amino acids: CASPTGLNNNEQFF.

This chain uses TRBV5-4 with TRBJ1-6. This CDR3 is 17 amino acids long. The V gene's germline CDR1 is SGHNT and CDR2 YYREEE (reference sequence). CDR3 loop: CASSSPQGGDYNSPLHF.

V usage is TRBV5-1 and J usage is TRBJ1-1; the D call of TRBD1 rests on TCRdb alone, since no DNA is present to check it. The CDR3 extends over 15 amino acids. Per germline, CDR1 SGHRS and CDR2 YFSETQ. CDR3 sequence reads: CASSPWPGEGAEAFF. Drawing the rest from reference TRBV5-1 and TRBJ1-1, the complete variable domain is KAGVTQTPRYLIKTRGQQVTLSCSPISGHRSVSWYQQTPGQGLQFLFEYFSETQRNKGNFPGRFSGRQFSNSRSEMNVSTLELGDSALYLCASSPWPGEGAEAFFGQGTRLTVV.

The chain uses TRBV11-3 and TRBJ2-7; TCRdb selects TRBD2, and the lack of DNA leaves this call unchecked. The CDR3 has 15 amino acids. Germline V gene data show CDR1 as SGHNT and CDR2 as YENEEA. CDR3 region: CASSLAGTSGYEQYF. The variable domain in full, completed from reference TRBV11-3 and TRBJ2-7, reads EAGVVQSPRYKIIEKKQPVAFWCNPISGHNTLYWYLQNLGQGPELLIRYENEEAVDDSQLPKDRFSAERLKGVDSTLKIQPAELGDSAVYLCASSLAGTSGYEQYFGPGTRLTVT.

The chain is built from TRBV11-3 and TRBJ2-2. The germline gives CDR1 SGHNT, CDR2 YENEEA. This CDR3 has 14 amino acids. This CDR3 is CASSLVADTGELFF.

Here the CDR3 reads CASSLDQGAEAFF. This chain connects TRBV5-1 to TRBJ1-1; no DNA is available, so the TRBD1 call from TCRdb remains unchecked. Germline CDR1 is SGHRS and CDR2 is YFSETQ. CDR3 length equals 13 residues.